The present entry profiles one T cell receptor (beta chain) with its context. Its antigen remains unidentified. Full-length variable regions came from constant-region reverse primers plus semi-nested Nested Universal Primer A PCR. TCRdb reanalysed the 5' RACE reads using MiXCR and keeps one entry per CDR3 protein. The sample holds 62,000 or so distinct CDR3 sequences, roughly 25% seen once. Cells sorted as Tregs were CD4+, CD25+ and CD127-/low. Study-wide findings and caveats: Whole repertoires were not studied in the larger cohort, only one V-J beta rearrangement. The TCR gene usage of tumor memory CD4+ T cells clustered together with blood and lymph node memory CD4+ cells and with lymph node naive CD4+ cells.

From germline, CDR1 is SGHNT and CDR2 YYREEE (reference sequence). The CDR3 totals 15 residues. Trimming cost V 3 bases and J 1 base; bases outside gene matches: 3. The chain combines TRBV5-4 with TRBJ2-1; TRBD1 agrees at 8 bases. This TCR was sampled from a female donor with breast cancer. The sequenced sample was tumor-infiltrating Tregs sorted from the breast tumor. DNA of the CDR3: TGTGCCAGCAGCTCTGGACAGGGATCCTACAATGAGCAGTTCTTC. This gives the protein CASSSGQGSYNEQFF. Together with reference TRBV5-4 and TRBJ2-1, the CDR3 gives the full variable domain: ETGVTQSPTHLIKTRGQQVTLRCSSQSGHNTVSWYQQALGQGPQFIFQYYREEENGRGNFPPRFSGLQFPNYSSELNVNALELDDSALYLCASSSGQGSYNEQFFGPGTRLTVL.